This TCR beta chain was sequenced for a study of vaccination effects on CD4 cells after COVID-19. Whole-study context: The median interval between the second dose and post-vaccine sampling was 72 days.

Only in-frame clones appear in the TCRdb table, and some are missing; sequencing was by immunoSEQ multiplex PCR. The data show 25,000 to 30,000 clones, with over 55% seen just once and approximately 10% held by the top ten. Germline CDR1 and CDR2: SGDLS and YYNGEE. Unmatched junction bases numbered 12, after V lost 4 bases and J lost 7 bases. The CDR3 totals 16 residues. As concerns this clone: Antigen: not known.

Antigen-specific CD4+ T cells were expanded with viral peptide pools in the ViraFEST assay before sequencing. With approximately 10 days of culture completed, CD4+ T cells were isolated. As their vaccination, participants received two doses of either BNT162b2 or mRNA-1273. In the cultures, half the medium was exchanged for IL-2 medium on days 3 and 7. Notes on the study in general: Common cold coronaviruses were cross-recognized by only 1 of 255 vaccine-induced clones in healthy vaccinees. By a late point after vaccination, infection- and vaccine-induced clones had shrunk markedly through clonal contraction.

The specimen was CD4+ T cells from PBMCs cultured with HCoV-NL63 spike peptides, collected after COVID-19 vaccination. This TCR derives from a human donor who received a COVID-19 vaccine. This rearrangement joins TRBV9 to TRBJ2-1; 9 positions match TRBD1. CDR3 loop: CASSPQGQGTRNEQFF. In nucleotides, the CDR3 is TGTGCCAGCAGCCCCCAGGGACAGGGCACCCGAAATGAGCAGTTCTTC.